Included here is one T cell receptor beta chain sequence, with context. Its antigen is unidentified. Sequencing was performed with immunoSEQ multiplex PCR; in TCRdb, only in-frame clones are kept and a portion is missing. The table records some 150,000 clones, around 93% of them present only once. This entry belongs to a study of T cell responses to AZD1222 COVID-19 vaccine. Study-wide points: At baseline, seropositivity was found in only six AZD1222 recipients. There were vaccine-associated CD4 TCRs across spike, dominant at 160-218 and 743-854. Repertoires were collected only later (after the peak T cell response had occurred). In a largely white British group with more females than males, clonal diversity was possibly underestimated.

This TCR was sampled from an adult who received the AZD1222 COVID-19 vaccine. The material sequenced was peripheral blood, taken 28 days after the second AZD1222 dose.

CDR3 protein: CASSLGQGAVQPQHF. The CDR3 bases are TGTGCCAGCAGCTTGGGACAGGGGGCGGTTCAGCCCCAGCATTTT. The V call is TRBV7-9, the J call TRBJ1-5; the match to TRBD1 covers 12 bases. Unmatched junction bases numbered 3, after V lost 3 bases and J lost 6 bases. CDR3 length: 15 amino acids. Per the germline V gene, CDR1 is SEHNR and CDR2 is FQNEAQ (reference sequence). Complete variable domain (other parts from reference TRBV7-9 and TRBJ1-5): DTGVSQNPRHKITKRGQNVTFRCDPISEHNRLYWYRQTLGQGPEFLTYFQNEAQLEKSRLLSDRFSAERPKGSFSTLEIQRTEQGDSAMYLCASSLGQGAVQPQHFGDGTRLSIL.